Listed below are T cell receptor beta chains from one sample, sequenced in a study of spatial heterogeneity in lung cancer. Using its own MiXCR run on the 5' RACE reads, TCRdb lists one record per CDR3 protein. The repertoire includes more than 75,000 distinct CDR3 sequences, around 12% of them detected once, and 4.6% sits in the top ten. The source was PBMCs, collected at surgery. These receptors came from a male donor with early-stage non-small cell lung cancer. Each CDR3 is given with its conserved first and last residue. Fields, in order: CDR3 protein, CDR3 DNA, clone size, D gene, J gene, V gene. D genes are given only for firm matches. For some rows the clone size is stated as once, few or many, or as a class when expanded; others skip it.

CASTPGVVAFF,TGTGCCAGCACCCCTGGGGTTGTGGCTTTCTTT,few,NA,TRBJ1-1,TRBV6-6
CSADSSGNTIYF,TGCAGTGCTGACAGCTCTGGAAACACCATATATTTT,NA,NA,TRBJ1-3,TRBV20-1
CASSQRRLAGPFGQYF,TGTGCCAGCAGCCAACGACGACTAGCGGGGCCCTTCGGGCAGTACTTC,few,TRBD2,TRBJ2-7,TRBV3-1
CASSQVGGERQPQHF,TGTGCCAGCAGCCAAGTAGGGGGCGAGCGTCAGCCCCAGCATTTT,NA,TRBD1,TRBJ1-5,TRBV3-1
CASRPTGGWTGELFF,TGTGCCAGCAGGCCGACAGGGGGCTGGACCGGGGAGCTGTTTTTT,NA,TRBD1,TRBJ2-2,TRBV7-9
CAWSDESSYNSPLHF,TGTGCCTGGAGCGATGAGAGCTCCTATAATTCACCCCTCCACTTT,many,NA,TRBJ1-6,TRBV30
CASSSSGFNSPLHF,TGTGCCAGCAGCTCTTCTGGCTTTAATTCACCCCTCCACTTT,many,NA,TRBJ1-6,TRBV11-2
CSVDLGFTDTQYF,TGCAGCGTTGATCTCGGTTTCACAGATACGCAGTATTTT,NA,NA,TRBJ2-3,TRBV29-1
CASFRGLQETQYF,TGTGCCAGCTTTAGGGGGCTCCAAGAGACCCAGTACTTC,NA,TRBD1,TRBJ2-5,TRBV2
CASSPVVEGAFF,TGCGCCAGCAGCCCAGTCGTGGAGGGGGCTTTCTTT,few,NA,TRBJ1-1,TRBV10-2
CASTMNRGFNQPQHF,TGTGCCAGCACCATGAATCGGGGGTTCAATCAGCCCCAGCATTTT,many,NA,TRBJ1-5,TRBV6-1
CASSSRGPSADGYTF,TGTGCCAGCAGCTCGCGGGGACCCTCTGCGGATGGCTACACCTTC,NA,NA,TRBJ1-2,TRBV7-2
CASSQVASSYNSPLHF,TGCGCCAGCAGCCAAGTGGCCAGCTCCTATAATTCACCCCTCCACTTT,many,NA,TRBJ1-6,TRBV4-1
CASSLANYGYTF,TGCGCCAGCAGCTTGGCTAACTATGGCTACACCTTC,many,NA,TRBJ1-2,TRBV5-1
CASSVQGGSNQPQHF,TGTGCCAGCAGCGTCCAGGGGGGGAGCAATCAGCCCCAGCATTTT,NA,TRBD1,TRBJ1-5,TRBV5-5
CSVVPFEGYGYTF,TGCAGCGTTGTACCGTTCGAGGGCTATGGCTACACCTTC,many,NA,TRBJ1-2,TRBV29-1
CSVERSYDGYTF,TGCAGCGTTGAGAGGTCATACGATGGCTACACCTTC,NA,NA,TRBJ1-2,TRBV29-1
CASSLGTESDQPQHF,TGTGCCAGCAGCCTCGGGACAGAGTCTGATCAGCCCCAGCATTTT,NA,TRBD1,TRBJ1-5,TRBV11-2
CASSLWVQRGELFF,TGTGCCAGCAGCTTATGGGTCCAGCGCGGGGAGCTGTTTTTT,NA,NA,TRBJ2-2,TRBV7-9
CASSPGGPNEKLFF,TGCGCCAGCAGCCCGGGTGGTCCTAATGAAAAACTGTTTTTT,few,NA,TRBJ1-4,TRBV5-1
CASSGGFSGTQYF,TGTGCCAGCAGCGGGGGGTTTTCTGGGACGCAGTATTTT,few,NA,TRBJ2-3,TRBV7-3
CASSETPKDEQFF,TGTGCCAGCAGTGAGACTCCGAAGGATGAGCAGTTCTTC,few,NA,TRBJ2-1,TRBV7-3
CASSRGWAQNNNEQFF,TGTGCCAGCAGCCGTGGGTGGGCCCAAAACAACAATGAGCAGTTCTTC,few,NA,TRBJ2-1,TRBV14
CAWSVGAPYEQYF,TGTGCCTGGAGTGTAGGGGCCCCCTACGAGCAGTACTTC,NA,NA,TRBJ2-7,TRBV30
CASSIGSYNEQFF,TGTGCCAGTAGTATAGGGAGCTACAATGAGCAGTTCTTC,NA,NA,TRBJ2-1,TRBV19